A selection of T cell receptor beta chains follows, all from one sample in a study of early T cells in non-severe SARS-CoV-2 infection. One entry per CDR3 protein, called by TCRdb with MiXCR from the 5' RACE reads. The sample has 35,000 to 45,000 distinct CDR3 sequences, 9% to 15% seen once; the top ten hold more than 15%. The source material was whole blood. Every receptor here comes from an adult who was a healthcare worker with PCR-confirmed SARS-CoV-2 infection or an uninfected control (not recorded which). The CDR3 runs from the conserved cysteine through the conserved F or W. D genes are given only for firm matches. Part of the rows lack a size; the others show once, few, many or a class for expanded clones.

d_call j_call v_call clone_size cdr3_aa cdr3_nt
- TRBJ2-2 TRBV12-3/TRBV12-4 many CASSFQVSGELFF -
- TRBJ1-2 TRBV29-1 many CSVDPLAGNGYTF TGCAGCGTTGACCCCCTGGCAGGGAATGGCTACACCTTC
- TRBJ2-7 TRBV19 - CASSATGTYEQYF TGTGCCAGTAGTGCTACAGGGACCTACGAGCAGTACTTC
- TRBJ2-5 TRBV9 many CASSVEGGGEETQYF TGTGCCAGCAGCGTAGAAGGAGGCGGGGAAGAGACCCAGTACTTC
- TRBJ2-2 TRBV7-8 many CASSLRQGERTGELFF TGTGCCAGCAGCCTACGGCAGGGAGAGAGAACCGGGGAGCTGTTTTTT
- TRBJ2-7 TRBV10-3 - CATENTGIKYEQYF TGTGCCACCGAGAACACAGGGATTAAATACGAGCAGTACTTC
- TRBJ1-2 TRBV6-5 - CASSEGSRYGYTF TGTGCCAGCAGCGAGGGCTCCCGCTATGGCTACACCTTC
- TRBJ2-1 TRBV10-3 many CAISESPAVNEQFF TGTGCCATCAGTGAGTCCCCGGCAGTTAATGAGCAGTTCTTC
TRBD1 TRBJ1-1 TRBV10-3 - CAISESVGQGSYTEAFF TGTGCCATCAGTGAGTCGGTCGGACAGGGTAGTTACACTGAAGCTTTCTTT
- TRBJ2-1 TRBV3-1 many CASSQEAGNEQFF TGTGCCAGCAGCCAAGAGGCGGGGAATGAGCAGTTCTTC
- TRBJ2-5 TRBV7-2 - CASSPGGADQETQYF TGTGCCAGCAGCCCTGGCGGGGCAGATCAAGAGACCCAGTACTTC
- TRBJ2-3 TRBV7-8 many CASSLDTDTQYF TGTGCCAGCAGCCTGGACACAGATACGCAGTATTTT
TRBD2 TRBJ2-3 TRBV2 - CASNLRGDGTQYF TGTGCCAGCAACTTGCGGGGGGATGGGACGCAGTATTTT
- TRBJ2-3 TRBV7-6 few CASSLAPGPTDTQYF TGTGCCAGCAGCTTAGCCCCCGGCCCCACAGATACGCAGTATTTT
TRBD2 TRBJ2-7 TRBV5-1 - CASSLVTTSVSYEQYF TGCGCCAGCAGCTTGGTTACGACTAGCGTTTCTTACGAGCAGTACTTC
- TRBJ1-1 TRBV12-3/TRBV12-4 few CASSFSQGSAEAFF TGTGCCAGCAGTTTTTCACAGGGCTCGGCTGAAGCTTTCTTT
- TRBJ2-2 TRBV7-2 - CASSFRPGTGELFF TGTGCCAGCAGCTTTCGCCCAGGGACCGGGGAGCTGTTTTTT
- TRBJ2-2 TRBV20-1 - CSARVGLPPGELFF TGCAGTGCGCGGGTGGGACTCCCCCCCGGGGAGCTGTTTTTT
- TRBJ2-1 TRBV20-1 - CSASVTATYNEQFF TGCAGTGCTAGCGTGACAGCCACCTACAATGAGCAGTTCTTC
- TRBJ1-6 TRBV14 many CASSQDYGARSPLHF TGTGCCAGCAGCCAAGATTACGGAGCTAGGTCACCCCTCCACTTT
- TRBJ2-4 TRBV7-9 many CASSSPPGIDIQYF TGTGCCAGCAGCTCCCCGCCAGGGATAGACATTCAGTACTTC
TRBD2 TRBJ2-5 TRBV25-1 many CASGLIAGNQETQYF TGTGCCAGCGGCCTAATAGCGGGGAACCAAGAGACCCAGTACTTC
TRBD1 TRBJ2-3 TRBV11-2 many CASSFTGAGDTQYF TGTGCCAGCAGCTTTACAGGGGCAGGAGATACGCAGTATTTT
TRBD1 TRBJ2-1 TRBV9 many CASSPRQGEQFF TGTGCCAGCAGCCCTCGACAGGGCGAGCAGTTCTTC
TRBD2 TRBJ2-3 TRBV10-1 many CASSELREFQDTQYF TGCGCCAGCAGTGAATTGCGGGAGTTCCAAGATACGCAGTATTTT
TRBD1 TRBJ2-1 TRBV11-2 many CASSLFVTGVFNEQFF TGTGCCAGCAGCTTATTTGTTACAGGGGTATTCAATGAGCAGTTCTTC
- TRBJ2-3 TRBV11-2 - CASSASRDTQYF TGTGCCAGCAGCGCCTCAAGAGATACGCAGTATTTT
- TRBJ1-1 TRBV20-1 few CSARDRKFLAEAFF TGCAGTGCTAGAGATAGAAAGTTTTTGGCTGAAGCTTTCTTT
TRBD1 TRBJ1-5 TRBV12-3/TRBV12-4 few CASSLYNLGGQGFQPQHF TGTGCCAGCAGTTTATATAATCTTGGGGGACAGGGTTTTCAGCCCCAGCATTTT
- TRBJ2-7 TRBV3-1 few CASSQGSGGRGEQYF TGTGCCAGCAGCCAAGGCTCGGGAGGCAGGGGCGAGCAGTACTTC
- TRBJ1-2 TRBV3-1 many CASSQPGTLGRYGYTF TGTGCCAGCAGCCAGCCGGGGACATTGGGTCGCTATGGCTACACCTTC
TRBD2 TRBJ2-3 TRBV20-1 few CSAITSGSTDTQYF TGCAGTGCCATTACTAGCGGCAGCACAGATACGCAGTATTTT
TRBD1 TRBJ2-7 TRBV28 - CASSPPRDRDTYEQYF TGTGCCAGCAGTCCCCCCCGGGACAGGGATACCTACGAGCAGTACTTC
TRBD1 TRBJ2-3 TRBV7-9 many CASSHTHRGRQDTQYF TGTGCCAGCAGCCATACACACAGGGGCCGGCAAGATACGCAGTATTTT
TRBD1 TRBJ1-6 TRBV7-9 many CATHARQGENSPLHF TGTGCCACCCACGCTAGGCAGGGGGAGAATTCACCCCTCCACTTT
- TRBJ2-6 TRBV7-2 few CASSLVSTNGANVLTF TGTGCCAGCAGCTTAGTATCGACGAATGGGGCCAACGTCCTGACTTTC
- TRBJ1-1 TRBV12-3/TRBV12-4 many CASRTHSSATEAFF TGTGCCAGCAGGACACATAGCAGCGCCACTGAAGCTTTCTTT
TRBD2 TRBJ2-1 TRBV15 few CATRGTSDYNEQFF TGTGCCACCAGGGGGACTAGCGATTACAATGAGCAGTTCTTC
- TRBJ2-2 TRBV7-3 many CASSWPRDGRKNTGELFF TGTGCCAGCAGCTGGCCAAGGGACGGGAGAAAGAACACCGGGGAGCTGTTTTTT
TRBD1 TRBJ1-1 TRBV6-5 many CASSYTRTGLTEAFF TGTGCCAGCAGTTACACCCGGACAGGTCTCACTGAAGCTTTCTTT
- TRBJ2-2 TRBV7-6 - CASRPTVVEAPGELFF TGTGCCAGCAGGCCCACAGTCGTCGAAGCCCCCGGGGAGCTGTTTTTT
- TRBJ1-6 TRBV12-3/TRBV12-4 many CASSPGPSPLHF TGTGCCAGCAGCCCCGGGCCCTCACCCCTCCACTTT
- TRBJ2-5 TRBV10-2 many CASSEVKETQYF TGCGCCAGCAGCGAGGTCAAAGAGACCCAGTACTTC
- TRBJ1-5 TRBV28 many CASSRGGGNQPQHF TGTGCCAGCAGTCGTGGGGGGGGCAATCAGCCCCAGCATTTT
TRBD1 TRBJ1-1 TRBV7-9 many CASSPTGANTEAFF TGTGCCAGCAGTCCTACAGGGGCGAACACTGAAGCTTTCTTT
- TRBJ2-6 TRBV6-5 many CASSSGHLSGANVLTF TGTGCCAGCAGCTCGGGACACCTCTCTGGGGCCAACGTCCTGACTTTC
- TRBJ1-1 TRBV19 - CATEDPNTEAFF TGTGCCACCGAGGACCCGAACACTGAAGCTTTCTTT
TRBD2 TRBJ2-1 TRBV20-1 many CSALRGSGSGAFF TGCAGTGCTCTCCGGGGTAGCGGGAGTGGCGCGTTCTTC
- TRBJ2-1 TRBV5-1 many CASTSPGNNEQFF TGCGCCAGCACGAGTCCGGGTAACAATGAGCAGTTCTTC
- TRBJ2-1 TRBV29-1 many CRCTVYNEQFF TGCAGATGCACAGTTTACAATGAGCAGTTCTTC
- TRBJ1-6 TRBV9 few CASSVDGRGNSPLHF TGTGCCAGCAGCGTAGACGGACGGGGGAATTCACCCCTCCACTTT
- TRBJ2-1 TRBV12-3/TRBV12-4 - CASSPRGGGQFEQFF TGTGCCAGCAGCCCTCGGGGCGGCGGGCAGTTTGAGCAGTTCTTC
- TRBJ2-2 TRBV25-1 few CASSAGSTGELFF TGTGCCAGCAGTGCCGGGAGCACCGGGGAGCTGTTTTTT
- TRBJ2-7 TRBV20-1 few CSASRPSYEQYF TGCAGTGCTAGCAGACCCTCCTACGAGCAGTACTTC